The T cell receptor (beta chain) under discussion was sequenced for a study of T cell responses to AZD1222 COVID-19 vaccine. Study-wide context: Second-dose intervals of approximately 4 or approximately 12 weeks were pooled.

Per germline, CDR1 SGDLS and CDR2 YYNGEE. The CDR3 is 16 residues long. V was pared by 4 bases and J by 3 bases, with 17 bases between. Profiling relied on immunoSEQ multiplex PCR, and the TCRdb table lists in-frame clones only, not all of them. The sample records 56,000 or so clones, around 90% being singletons. This clone was seen a single time. No antigen is known for it. Whole-study results and caveats: Variant regions that are unmutated are reportedly the target of nearly half of spike-specific TCRs. Scientists sampled the repertoires only once the peak T cell response had passed.

The material sequenced was peripheral blood, taken on day 0 of AZD1222 vaccination. This chain connects TRBV9 to TRBJ2-1, with D perhaps TRBD2 (5 bases). The receptor was derived from an adult in good health. CDR3 bases: TGTGCCAGCAGCTCCAAAGCGGAGCCCCTCTACAATGAGCAGTTCTTC. Translating gives CASSSKAEPLYNEQFF.